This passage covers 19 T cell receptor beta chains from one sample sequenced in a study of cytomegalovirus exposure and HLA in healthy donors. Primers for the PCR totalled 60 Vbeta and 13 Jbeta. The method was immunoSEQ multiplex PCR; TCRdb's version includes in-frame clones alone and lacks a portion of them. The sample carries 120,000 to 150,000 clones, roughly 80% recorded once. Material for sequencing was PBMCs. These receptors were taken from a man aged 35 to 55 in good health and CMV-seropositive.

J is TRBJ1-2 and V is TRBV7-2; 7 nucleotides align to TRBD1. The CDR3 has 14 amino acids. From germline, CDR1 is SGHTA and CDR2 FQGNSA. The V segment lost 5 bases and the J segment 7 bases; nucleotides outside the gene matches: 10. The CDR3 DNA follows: TGTGCCAGCAGCACCTTGGAGGGGGCGCGTGGCTACACCTTC. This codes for CASSTLEGARGYTF.

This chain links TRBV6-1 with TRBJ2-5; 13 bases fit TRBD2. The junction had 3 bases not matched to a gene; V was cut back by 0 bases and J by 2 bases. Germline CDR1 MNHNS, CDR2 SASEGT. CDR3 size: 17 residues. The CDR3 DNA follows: TGTGCCAGCAGTGAAGCGGGGACTAGCGGGACGCAAGAGACCCAGTACTTC. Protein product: CASSEAGTSGTQETQYF.

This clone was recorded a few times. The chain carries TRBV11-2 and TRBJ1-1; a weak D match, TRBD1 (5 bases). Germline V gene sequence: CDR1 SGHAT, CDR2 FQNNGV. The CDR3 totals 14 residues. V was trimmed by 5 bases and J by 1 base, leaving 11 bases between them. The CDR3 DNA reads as TGTGCCAGCAGCAGAGATCAGGGGAACACTGAAGCTTTCTTT. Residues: CASSRDQGNTEAFF.

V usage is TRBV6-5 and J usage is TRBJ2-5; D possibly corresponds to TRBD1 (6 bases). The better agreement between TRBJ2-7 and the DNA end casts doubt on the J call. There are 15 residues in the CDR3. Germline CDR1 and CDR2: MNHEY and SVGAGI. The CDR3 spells CASSYSRWGHYEQYF. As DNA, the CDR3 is TGTGCCAGCAGTTACTCGAGGTGGGGGCACTACGAGCAGTACTTC.

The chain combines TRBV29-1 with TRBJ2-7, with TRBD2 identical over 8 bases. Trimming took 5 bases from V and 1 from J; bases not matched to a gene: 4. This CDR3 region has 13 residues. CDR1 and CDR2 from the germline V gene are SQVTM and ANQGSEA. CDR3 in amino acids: CSVRGGRSYEQYF. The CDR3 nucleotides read TGCAGCGTTCGGGGGGGCCGTTCCTACGAGCAGTACTTC.

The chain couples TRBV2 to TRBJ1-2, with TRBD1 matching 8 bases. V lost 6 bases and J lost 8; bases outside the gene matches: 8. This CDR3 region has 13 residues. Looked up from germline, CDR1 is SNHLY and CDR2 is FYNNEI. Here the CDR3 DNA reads TGTGCCAGCAGAGAACAGGGGGTGGAGGGCTACACCTTC. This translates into CASREQGVEGYTF.

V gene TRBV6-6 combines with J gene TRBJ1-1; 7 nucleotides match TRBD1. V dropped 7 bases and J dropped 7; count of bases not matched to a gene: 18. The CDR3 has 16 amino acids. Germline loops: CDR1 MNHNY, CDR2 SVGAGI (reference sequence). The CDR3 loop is CASNFPTGRTTGEAFF. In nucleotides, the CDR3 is TGTGCCAGCAATTTCCCGACAGGGAGAACCACAGGTGAAGCTTTCTTT.

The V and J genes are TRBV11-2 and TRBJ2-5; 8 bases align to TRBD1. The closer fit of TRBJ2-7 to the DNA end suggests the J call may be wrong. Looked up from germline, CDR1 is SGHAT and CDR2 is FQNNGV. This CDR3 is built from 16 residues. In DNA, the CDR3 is TGTGCCAGCAGCTTATCCACGGGACAGGTTTCCTACGAGCAGTACTTC. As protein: CASSLSTGQVSYEQYF.

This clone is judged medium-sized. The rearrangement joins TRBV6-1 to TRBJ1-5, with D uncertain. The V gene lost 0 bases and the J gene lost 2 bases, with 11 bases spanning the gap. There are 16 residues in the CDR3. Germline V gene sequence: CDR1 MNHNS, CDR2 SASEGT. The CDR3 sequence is CASSEAEVFGNQPQHF. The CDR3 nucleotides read TGTGCCAGCAGTGAAGCTGAGGTTTTTGGCAATCAGCCCCAGCATTTT.

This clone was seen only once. The CDR3 sequence is CASSFEGVEQYF. In DNA, the CDR3 is TGCGCCAGCAGCTTCGAAGGAGTCGAGCAGTACTTC. The chain employs TRBV5-1 and TRBJ2-7; D gene uncertain. This CDR3 is built from 12 residues. Germline V gene data show CDR1 as SGHRS and CDR2 as YFSETQ. With 2 bases removed from V and 6 bases from J, the gap between germline ends came to 9 bases.

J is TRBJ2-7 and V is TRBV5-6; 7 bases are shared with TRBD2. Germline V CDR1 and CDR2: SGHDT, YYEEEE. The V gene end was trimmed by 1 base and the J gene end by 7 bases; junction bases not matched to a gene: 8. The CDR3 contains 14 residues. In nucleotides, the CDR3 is TGTGCCAGCAGCTTGCGGGCGGGAGCGAGAGAGCAGTACTTC. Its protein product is CASSLRAGAREQYF. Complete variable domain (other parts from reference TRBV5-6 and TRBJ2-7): DAGVTQSPTHLIKTRGQQVTLRCSPKSGHDTVSWYQQALGQGPQFIFQYYEEEERQRGNFPDRFSGHQFPNYSSELNVNALLLGDSALYLCASSLRAGAREQYFGPGTRLTVT.

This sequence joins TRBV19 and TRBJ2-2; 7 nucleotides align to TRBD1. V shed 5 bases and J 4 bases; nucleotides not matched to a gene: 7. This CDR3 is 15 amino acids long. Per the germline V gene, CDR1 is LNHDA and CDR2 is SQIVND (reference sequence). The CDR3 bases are TGTGCCAGTAGTCCAAGGGACAGAAGCACCGGGGAGCTGTTTTTT. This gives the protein CASSPRDRSTGELFF.

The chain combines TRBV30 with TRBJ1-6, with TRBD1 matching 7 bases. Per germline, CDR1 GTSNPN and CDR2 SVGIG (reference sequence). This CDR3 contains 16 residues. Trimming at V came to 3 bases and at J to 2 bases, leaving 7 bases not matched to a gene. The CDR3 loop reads CAWRDDRAPYNSPLHF. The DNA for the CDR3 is TGTGCCTGGAGAGACGACAGGGCCCCCTATAATTCACCCCTCCACTTT.

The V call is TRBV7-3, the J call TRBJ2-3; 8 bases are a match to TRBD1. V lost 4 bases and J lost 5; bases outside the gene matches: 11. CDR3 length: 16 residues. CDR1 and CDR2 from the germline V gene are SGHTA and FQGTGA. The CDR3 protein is CASSSRSQGAGDTQYF. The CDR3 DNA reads TGTGCCAGCAGCTCCCGGTCCCAGGGGGCCGGAGATACGCAGTATTTT.

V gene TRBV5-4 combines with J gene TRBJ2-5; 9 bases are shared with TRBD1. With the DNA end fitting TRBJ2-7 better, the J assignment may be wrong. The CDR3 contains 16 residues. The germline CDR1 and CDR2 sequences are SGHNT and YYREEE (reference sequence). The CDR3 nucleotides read TGTGCCAGCAGCGGGAAAACAGGGGGCTTTTGGGACGAGCAGTACTTC. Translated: CASSGKTGGFWDEQYF.

In nucleotides, the CDR3 is TGTGCCAGCAGCCCCGGGACAGAAATCCACTACAATGAGCAGTTCTTC. This sequence encodes CASSPGTEIHYNEQFF. The rearrangement uses TRBV11-2 and TRBJ2-1; 7 bases map to TRBD1. The V and J ends lost 5 bases and 3 bases, in that order; junction bases with no gene match: 10. Germline CDR1 and CDR2: SGHAT and FQNNGV. The CDR3 spans 16 residues.

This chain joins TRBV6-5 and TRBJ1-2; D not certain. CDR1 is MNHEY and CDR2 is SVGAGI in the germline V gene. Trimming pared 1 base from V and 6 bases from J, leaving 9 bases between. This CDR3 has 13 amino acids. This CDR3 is CASSYLGRDGYTF. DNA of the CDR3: TGTGCCAGCAGTTACTTGGGTCGGGATGGCTACACCTTC.

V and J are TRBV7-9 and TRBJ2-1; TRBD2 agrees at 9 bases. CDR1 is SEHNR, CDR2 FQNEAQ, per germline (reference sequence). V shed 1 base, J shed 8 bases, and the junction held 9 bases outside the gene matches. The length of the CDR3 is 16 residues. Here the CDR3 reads CASSLGVAGVRYEQFF. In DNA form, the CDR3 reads TGTGCCAGCAGCTTAGGGGTAGCGGGAGTCAGGTATGAGCAGTTCTTC.

CDR3 in amino acids: CASSFVGQVTGELFF. The CDR3 DNA is TGTGCCAGCAGCTTCGTGGGGCAGGTCACCGGGGAGCTGTTTTTT. The gene calls are TRBV7-9 and TRBJ2-2; possible D gene TRBD1, 5 bases. The CDR3 contains 15 residues. With 3 bases removed from V and 4 bases from J, the gap between germline ends came to 12 bases. Germline V gene lookup returns CDR1 SEHNR and CDR2 FQNEAQ (reference sequence).